These T cell receptor beta chains were read from a single sample in a study of T cell responses to AZD1222 COVID-19 vaccine. Sequencing was performed with immunoSEQ multiplex PCR; in TCRdb, only in-frame clones are kept and a portion is missing. The table shows approximately 150,000 clones, with approximately 90% occurring only once. The material was peripheral blood, obtained on day 0 of AZD1222 vaccination. The source of these receptors is an adult in good health. CDR3s include the opening cysteine and the closing phenylalanine or tryptophan. Each record gives: clone size, J gene, V gene, D gene, CDR3 protein, CDR3 DNA. The D gene is left open where the match is weak. Some rows mark clone size as missing; the rest say once, few, many or name a class of expanded clone.

>once|TRBJ2-6|TRBV9|TRBD2
CASSDSGRASGANVLTF
TGTGCCAGCAGTGACAGCGGGAGGGCGTCTGGGGCCAACGTCCTGACTTTC
>.|TRBJ1-2|TRBV10-3|.
CAIMKGPGDGYTF
TGTGCCATCATGAAGGGGCCGGGGGATGGCTACACCTTC
>.|TRBJ1-2|TRBV20-1|.
CSASGTTNYGYTF
TGCAGTGCTAGTGGCACCACTAACTATGGCTACACCTTC
>.|TRBJ2-2|TRBV4-1|.
CASSQGGGSGELFF
TGCGCCAGCAGCCAAGGAGGGGGGTCCGGGGAGCTGTTTTTT
>once|TRBJ2-5|TRBV4-1|TRBD2
CASSQGAGGPETQYF
TGCGCCAGCAGCCAAGGAGCGGGGGGGCCAGAGACCCAGTACTTC
>.|TRBJ1-2|TRBV10-3|.
CAIREQGGYGYTF
TGTGCCATCAGGGAACAGGGAGGCTATGGCTACACCTTC
>.|TRBJ1-1|TRBV4-2|TRBD1
CASSQGVGGEGAFF
TGTGCCAGCAGCCAAGGGGTAGGGGGCGAGGGAGCTTTCTTT
>once|TRBJ1-1|TRBV14|TRBD1
CASSQLTGLGDTEAFF
TGTGCCAGCAGCCAGTTGACAGGGTTGGGTGACACTGAAGCTTTCTTT
>.|TRBJ1-2|TRBV15|.
CATSREGLVYGYTF
TGTGCCACCAGCAGAGAAGGCCTTGTCTATGGCTACACCTTC
>.|TRBJ1-2|TRBV6-4|.
CASSDREAGPNYGYTF
TGTGCCAGCAGTGACAGGGAGGCGGGCCCTAACTATGGCTACACCTTC
>.|TRBJ2-2|TRBV7-3|TRBD2
CASSFTGGLNTGELFF
TGTGCCAGCAGCTTTACGGGAGGCTTGAACACCGGGGAGCTGTTTTTT
>.|TRBJ1-1|TRBV5-4|TRBD1
CASSLKGTGNTEAFF
TGTGCCAGCAGCTTGAAGGGGACAGGGAACACTGAAGCTTTCTTT
>.|TRBJ2-3|TRBV7-9|TRBD2
CASSRTSGRTDTQYF
TGTGCCAGCTCTCGGACTAGCGGGAGAACAGATACGCAGTATTTT
>once|TRBJ1-2|TRBV19|TRBD1
CASSPSGTGGSGYTF
TGTGCCAGTAGTCCCTCCGGCACAGGGGGTTCCGGCTACACCTTC
>.|TRBJ1-4|TRBV4-1|.
CASSLKGNEKLFF
TGCGCCAGCAGCCTCAAGGGGAATGAAAAACTGTTTTTT
>.|TRBJ2-4|TRBV3-1/TRBV3-2|TRBD2
CASSPGTSGSNIQYF
TGTGCCAGCAGCCCAGGGACTAGCGGGAGTAACATTCAGTACTTC
>.|TRBJ2-1|TRBV10-1|.
CASSESIRGRYNEQFF
TGCGCCAGCAGTGAGTCGATTCGGGGGCGTTACAATGAGCAGTTCTTC
>.|TRBJ2-2|TRBV7-3|TRBD2
CASSPRGGRFGELFF
TGTGCCAGCAGCCCTCGGGGGGGGCGCTTCGGGGAGCTGTTTTTT
>.|TRBJ1-2|TRBV5-4|TRBD1
CASSLKDRSPYGYTF
TGTGCCAGCAGCTTAAAGGACAGGTCCCCCTATGGCTACACCTTC
>.|TRBJ1-1|TRBV2|TRBD1
CASIQGRNTEAFF
TGTGCCAGCATACAGGGGAGGAACACTGAAGCTTTCTTT
>.|TRBJ2-2|TRBV18|.
CASSPTGYSHSNTGELFF
TGTGCCAGCTCACCAACAGGGTATTCTCACTCGAACACCGGGGAGCTGTTTTTT
>.|TRBJ2-7|TRBV3-1/TRBV3-2|.
CASSQVIAADYEQYF
TGTGCCAGCAGCCAAGTAATAGCGGCCGACTACGAGCAGTACTTC
>.|TRBJ1-1|TRBV7-9|.
CAPSGALNTEAFF
TGTGCCCCCAGCGGGGCCTTGAACACTGAAGCTTTCTTT
>few|TRBJ2-7|TRBV19|TRBD2
CASSDGLDYEQYF
TGTGCCAGTAGTGACGGACTAGACTACGAGCAGTACTTC
>.|TRBJ1-4|TRBV20-1|TRBD1
CSANDRANEKLFF
TGCAGTGCTAATGACAGGGCTAATGAAAAACTGTTTTTT
>.|TRBJ2-1|TRBV4-2|.
CASSQDLGVWGGRNYNEQFF
TGTGCCAGCAGCCAAGATCTTGGTGTGTGGGGGGGGCGGAATTACAATGAGCAGTTCTTC
>.|TRBJ1-5|TRBV6-5|.
CASSYDSRQPQHF
TGTGCCAGCAGTTACGACAGCCGTCAGCCCCAGCATTTT
>.|TRBJ2-1|TRBV5-6|TRBD1
CASSRQGAYRYNEQFF
TGTGCCAGCAGCCGACAGGGGGCTTATAGGTACAATGAGCAGTTCTTC
>.|TRBJ1-4|TRBV5-6|TRBD1
CASSLAGGRATNEKLFF
TGTGCCAGCAGCTTGGCAGGGGGGAGAGCAACTAATGAAAAACTGTTTTTT
>.|TRBJ1-4|TRBV5-1|.
CASSLATTTNEKLFF
TGCGCCAGCAGCTTGGCCACCACAACTAATGAAAAACTGTTTTTT
>.|TRBJ2-1|TRBV5-4|.
CASSALKSSYNEQFF
TGTGCCAGCAGCGCGCTCAAGAGCTCCTACAATGAGCAGTTCTTC
>.|TRBJ1-1|TRBV3-1/TRBV3-2|.
CASEGKSDTEAFF
TGTGCCAGCGAGGGGAAATCGGACACTGAAGCTTTCTTT
>.|TRBJ2-5|TRBV7-2|TRBD2
CASSWGLANQETQYF
TGTGCCAGCAGCTGGGGACTAGCGAACCAAGAGACCCAGTACTTC
>.|TRBJ2-5|TRBV13|.
CASSQGLGGAETQYF
TGTGCCAGCAGCCAGGGCCTAGGGGGGGCGGAGACCCAGTACTTC
>.|TRBJ2-3|TRBV30|.
CAWSDIRSLDTQYF
TGTGCCTGGTCCGACATTAGGAGTCTGGATACGCAGTATTTT
>once|TRBJ1-6|TRBV28|.
CASSWQGSYNSPLHF
TGTGCCAGCAGCTGGCAGGGCTCCTATAATTCACCCCTCCACTTT
>.|TRBJ2-2|TRBV5-3|TRBD1
CARSYIGQGNGELFF
TGTGCCAGAAGCTATATAGGACAGGGTAACGGGGAGCTGTTTTTT
>.|TRBJ2-7|TRBV7-3|.
CASSLFPLSYEQYF
TGTGCCAGCAGCTTATTTCCCCTCTCCTACGAGCAGTACTTC
>.|TRBJ1-1|TRBV4-1|TRBD1
CASSHSPQGSAEAFF
TGCGCCAGCAGCCACTCTCCACAGGGGTCCGCTGAAGCTTTCTTT
>.|TRBJ2-7|TRBV5-7|.
CASSYHKLPYEQYF
TGTGCCAGCAGCTATCACAAGCTCCCCTACGAGCAGTACTTC
>.|TRBJ2-7|TRBV30|.
CAWGEGEQYF
TGTGCCTGGGGAGAGGGCGAGCAGTACTTC
>.|TRBJ2-3|TRBV6-2/TRBV6-3|.
CASSYSKSTESTDTQYF
TGTGCCAGCAGTTACTCGAAGTCGACAGAGTCCACAGATACGCAGTATTTT